This T cell receptor beta chain comes out of a study of T cells after posttransplantation cyclophosphamide. Assay: immunoSEQ multiplex PCR; the TCRdb copy retains only in-frame clones and omits some. The data contain several thousand clones, about 95% of them singletons. This clonotype originated in a woman aged 50 to 60 in good health and a related stem cell transplant donor. The sequencing input was naive CD8+ T cells sorted from PBMCs.

The CDR3 coding sequence is TGTGCCAGCAGTGAAGACAAAACCCTAACAGGGAACGGGCAGTACTTC. Translated: CASSEDKTLTGNGQYF. The V gene is TRBV6-1, the J gene TRBJ2-7; D possibly corresponds to TRBD1 (6 bases). The germline V gene has CDR1 MNHNS and CDR2 SASEGT. Deletions cut 1 base from V and 9 bases from J, with 22 bases between. The CDR3 has 16 amino acids.